This is a list of T cell receptor beta chains from one sample in a study of T-cell reconstitution after alpha-beta-depleted transplantation in children. TCRdb reanalysed the PCR reads using MiXCR and keeps one entry per CDR3 protein. Of 260,000 or so distinct CDR3 sequences listed, more than 10% were seen once; the top ten hold 2.6%. Sequenced here: PBMCs from the stem cell graft donor, sampled from the stem cell graft. The receptors originated from a human donor who donated a stem cell graft to a child with acute lymphoblastic leukemia. The CDR3 runs from the conserved cysteine through the conserved F or W. The D gene is left open where the match is weak. Not all rows give a size; the values are once, few, many and, for expanded clones, a class.

D gene	clone size	J gene	CDR3 length	V gene	CDR3 protein	CDR3 DNA
.	.	TRBJ1-1	13	TRBV29-1	CSAGVAANTEAFF	TGCAGCGCTGGGGTAGCAGCGAACACTGAAGCTTTCTTT
.	.	TRBJ2-7	14	TRBV18	CASSPHPGTSEQYF	TGTGCCAGCTCACCCCATCCCGGGACCTCCGAGCAGTACTTC
TRBD1	.	TRBJ2-1	16	TRBV6-2/TRBV6-3	CATVDRGLAGVHEQFF	TGTGCCACCGTGGACAGGGGGCTGGCGGGGGTCCATGAGCAGTTCTTC
.	many	TRBJ2-5	12	TRBV28	CATEGSQETQYF	TGTGCCACCGAAGGCAGTCAAGAGACCCAGTACTTC
.	few	TRBJ1-1	15	TRBV30	CAWSNRDQGNTEAFF	TGTGCCTGGAGTAACCGGGACCAGGGGAATACTGAAGCTTTCTTT
TRBD1	.	TRBJ2-5	16	TRBV27	CASSAHRGLIQETQYF	TGTGCCAGCAGTGCCCACAGGGGGCTGATCCAAGAGACCCAGTACTTC
.	once	TRBJ2-2	13	TRBV4-1	CASSHGATGELFF	TGCGCCAGCAGCCATGGGGCCACCGGGGAGCTGTTTTTT
.	few	TRBJ1-4	16	TRBV15	CATSRDRGSGGEKLFF	TGTGCCACCAGCAGAGATAGAGGCTCCGGAGGGGAAAAACTGTTTTTT
.	.	TRBJ1-1	13	TRBV18	CASSRTQNTEAFF	TGTGCCAGCTCGCGGACGCAGAACACTGAAGCTTTCTTT
TRBD2	many	TRBJ2-7	14	TRBV29-1	CSGLAGGTSDEQYF	TGCAGCGGACTAGCGGGGGGAACCTCCGACGAGCAGTACTTC
.	many	TRBJ2-1	14	TRBV28	CASSDTTQGYEQFF	TGTGCCAGCAGCGATACCACTCAGGGTTATGAGCAGTTCTTC
TRBD1	many	TRBJ2-7	15	TRBV4-3	CASSQADRGLYEQYF	TGCGCCAGCAGCCAAGCGGACAGGGGGCTCTACGAGCAGTACTTC
.	many	TRBJ2-6	16	TRBV27	CASSLLGGSGANVLTF	TGTGCCAGCAGTCTGTTAGGGGGATCTGGGGCCAACGTCCTGACTTTC
.	many	TRBJ1-1	13	TRBV12-3/TRBV12-4	CASSVGPNTEAFF	TGTGCCAGCAGTGTCGGACCGAACACTGAAGCTTTCTTT
.	many	TRBJ2-7	12	TRBV20-1	CSASRQGGEQYF	TGCAGTGCTAGTCGACAGGGAGGCGAGCAGTACTTC
.	many	TRBJ2-7	14	TRBV12-3/TRBV12-4	CATRDGRSSYEQYF	TGTGCCACCCGGGACGGGCGAAGCTCCTACGAGCAGTACTTC
.	many	TRBJ2-7	15	TRBV6-2/TRBV6-3	CASSSLWTVSYEQYF	TGTGCCAGCAGCTCTCTCTGGACAGTAAGTTACGAGCAGTACTTC
.	few	TRBJ2-2	15	TRBV21-1	CASSKEAGPTGELFF	TGTGCCAGCAGCAAAGAGGCAGGGCCCACCGGGGAGCTGTTTTTT
.	many	TRBJ2-7	13	TRBV20-1	CSASSRNTYEQYF	TGCAGTGCTTCTTCGAGGAATACCTACGAGCAGTACTTC
TRBD1	.	TRBJ1-1	12	TRBV6-5	CASSRGQVGAFF	TGTGCCAGCAGTCGTGGACAGGTTGGAGCTTTCTTT
.	few	TRBJ1-5	16	TRBV30	CAWSVRRGSSGQPQHF	TGTGCCTGGAGTGTACGAAGGGGAAGCTCCGGGCAGCCCCAGCATTTT
.	.	TRBJ2-5	15	TRBV13	CASSLEDEHPETQYF	TGTGCCAGCAGCTTAGAAGACGAACACCCAGAGACCCAGTACTTC
TRBD1	many	TRBJ1-1	19	TRBV27	CASRRQINPGRGLNTEAFF	TGTGCCAGCAGACGGCAAATAAACCCCGGCAGGGGGTTAAACACTGAAGCTTTCTTT
TRBD1	many	TRBJ1-3	15	TRBV7-2	CASSPQGAQGNTIYF	TGTGCCAGCAGCCCACAGGGGGCTCAGGGAAACACCATATATTTT
TRBD1	.	TRBJ1-6	15	TRBV5-1	CASSPDGQGNSPLHF	TGCGCCAGCAGCCCAGATGGACAGGGAAATTCACCCCTCCACTTT
.	many	TRBJ1-2	15	TRBV29-1	CSVPRLDTQRGGYTF	TGCAGCGTCCCGAGGTTGGACACCCAACGGGGTGGCTACACCTTC
.	many	TRBJ2-7	15	TRBV4-1	CASSQEVSLGTEQYF	TGCGCCAGCAGCCAAGAGGTTAGCTTGGGTACTGAGCAGTACTTC
TRBD1	.	TRBJ1-5	14	TRBV20-1	CSATGGPPGQPQHF	TGCAGTGCGACAGGGGGCCCACCGGGCCAGCCCCAGCATTTT
TRBD1	many	TRBJ2-5	15	TRBV27	CASSLSPGQGETQYF	TGTGCCAGCAGTTTATCTCCGGGACAGGGAGAGACCCAGTACTTC
.	many	TRBJ2-1	16	TRBV4-3	CASSQDSQSSYNEQFF	TGCGCCAGCAGCCAAGATTCCCAGAGCTCCTACAATGAGCAGTTCTTC
TRBD1	.	TRBJ1-4	15	TRBV10-2	CASSESRDRALKLFF	TGCGCCAGCAGTGAGTCCCGGGACAGGGCTTTAAAACTGTTTTTT
.	many	TRBJ1-2	13	TRBV7-9	CASSLVANYGYTF	TGTGCCAGCAGCTTAGTGGCTAACTATGGCTACACCTTC
TRBD2	few	TRBJ2-1	18	TRBV19	CASSIIAGAIGLYNEQFF	TGTGCCAGTAGTATAATTGCGGGAGCGATCGGCCTTTACAATGAGCAGTTCTTC
.	.	TRBJ2-3	12	TRBV6-5	CASSGSEDTQYF	TGTGCCAGCAGTGGGAGTGAAGATACGCAGTATTTT
TRBD1	many	TRBJ1-1	16	TRBV25-1	CASSGKGAPRNTEAFF	TGTGCCAGCAGTGGTAAGGGGGCCCCTAGGAACACTGAAGCTTTCTTT
TRBD2	many	TRBJ2-3	19	TRBV11-2	CASSPRLAGGPMNTDTQYF	TGTGCCAGCAGCCCCAGACTAGCGGGGGGACCAATGAACACAGATACGCAGTATTTT
.	many	TRBJ2-3	16	TRBV6-5	CASSSSPGRNLGTQYF	TGTGCCAGCAGTTCTTCCCCAGGGAGGAACTTGGGTACGCAGTATTTT
.	many	TRBJ2-1	13	TRBV7-6	CASSLARSNAQFF	TGTGCCAGCAGCTTAGCGAGGTCAAACGCGCAGTTCTTC
.	many	TRBJ2-1	13	TRBV5-1	CASSLDSTSEQFF	TGCGCCAGCAGCTTGGATAGCACCAGTGAGCAGTTCTTC
TRBD2	many	TRBJ2-7	15	TRBV6-5	CASNPGAGGAYEQYF	TGTGCCAGCAACCCCGGGGCCGGGGGGGCCTACGAGCAGTACTTC
.	many	TRBJ2-1	15	TRBV20-1	CSAFTTSPLSNEQFF	TGCAGTGCCTTTACTACTAGCCCCCTTTCCAATGAGCAGTTCTTC
.	many	TRBJ1-1	14	TRBV7-2	CASSPDIGGAEAFF	TGTGCCAGCAGTCCCGACATCGGTGGCGCTGAAGCTTTCTTT
TRBD1	many	TRBJ2-1	15	TRBV5-6	CASSLFEGAINEQFF	TGTGCCAGCAGCTTGTTCGAGGGGGCTATAAATGAGCAGTTCTTC
TRBD1	many	TRBJ2-1	15	TRBV6-1	CASSVGGTGLTEQFF	TGTGCCAGCAGTGTGGGAGGGACAGGGTTAACTGAGCAGTTCTTC
TRBD1	few	TRBJ2-7	15	TRBV6-1	CASRSTGTGSLGQYF	TGTGCCAGCAGGTCCACCGGGACAGGGTCTCTAGGGCAGTACTTC
TRBD2	many	TRBJ2-5	13	TRBV20-1	CSAYIAGQETQYF	TGCAGTGCATACATAGCGGGACAAGAGACCCAGTACTTC
.	many	TRBJ2-7	14	TRBV5-1	CASSLDVSTYEQYF	TGCGCCAGCAGCTTGGACGTCTCGACCTACGAGCAGTACTTC
TRBD2	many	TRBJ2-3	15	TRBV9	CASSASGRGADTQYF	TGTGCCAGCAGCGCTAGCGGGAGGGGGGCAGATACGCAGTATTTT
.	many	TRBJ2-3	16	TRBV4-3	CASSQGGSGLTDTQYF	TGCGCCAGCAGCCAAGGGGGCAGCGGGCTCACAGATACGCAGTATTTT
.	.	TRBJ1-4	12	TRBV11-2	CASSVSWEKLFF	TGTGCCAGCAGCGTCAGTTGGGAAAAACTTTTTTTT
.	many	TRBJ1-2	13	TRBV29-1	CSVSFQGGYGYTF	TGCAGCGTTAGCTTCCAGGGAGGTTATGGCTACACCTTC
.	.	TRBJ1-1	13	TRBV18	CASSPPGGDSAFF	TGTGCCAGCTCACCACCGGGAGGGGATTCAGCTTTCTTT
.	many	TRBJ1-4	11	TRBV6-1	CASSVNEKLFF	TGTGCCAGCAGTGTTAATGAAAAACTGTTTTTT
TRBD1	few	TRBJ2-1	15	TRBV12-3/TRBV12-4	CASSLPGQGYNEQFF	TGTGCCAGCAGTTTACCGGGACAGGGCTACAATGAGCAGTTCTTC